Listed here are 4 T cell receptor beta chains from one sample, sequenced in a study of blood T cell repertoires in COVID-19. Clones were sequenced by immunoSEQ multiplex PCR, and TCRdb holds only the in-frame ones, with some missing. Of 390,000 or so clones listed, roughly 90% are singletons. Sequencing used peripheral blood. The source is a woman in her 30s with COVID-19, enrolled during active disease.

The chain uses TRBV13 and TRBJ2-1; 8 nucleotides line up with TRBD1. The CDR3 spans 17 residues. The germline V gene encodes CDR1 PRHDT and CDR2 FYEKMQ (reference sequence). V shed 1 base, J shed 4 bases, and the junction held 9 bases outside the gene matches. CDR3 protein: CASSLDGDRSLYNEQFF. As DNA, the CDR3 is TGTGCCAGCAGCTTAGATGGGGACAGGAGTCTTTACAATGAGCAGTTCTTC.

This chain joins TRBV6-1 and TRBJ2-5, with D maybe TRBD2 (6 bases). CDR3 length equals 15 residues. Trimming removed 2 bases from V and 5 bases from J, with 15 bases in between. Per germline, CDR1 MNHNS and CDR2 SASEGT. The CDR3 sequence: CASSEYGSGAETQYF. Written as DNA, the CDR3 is TGTGCCAGCAGTGAATACGGGAGTGGGGCGGAGACCCAGTACTTC.

The table lists this clone with a few counts. The chain is built from TRBV5-4 and TRBJ1-2, with TRBD1 identical over 7 bases. Germline loops: CDR1 SGHNT, CDR2 YYREEE (reference sequence). This CDR3 has 15 amino acids. The trim removed 2 bases at V and 7 bases at J, leaving 11 bases unmatched. The CDR3 here is CASSFPGQNKRGYTF. CDR3 coding DNA: TGTGCCAGCAGCTTCCCGGGACAGAATAAGCGTGGCTACACCTTC.

This chain links TRBV6-5 with TRBJ1-1; D perhaps matches TRBD1 (6 bases). The V gene lost 7 bases and the J gene lost 7 bases, with 16 bases spanning the gap. The CDR3 has 13 amino acids. The germline V gene encodes CDR1 MNHEY and CDR2 SVGAGI. The CDR3 DNA reads as TGTGCCAGCACCAGAAGAGGGGGACGTGAAGCTTTCTTT. It translates to CASTRRGGREAFF.